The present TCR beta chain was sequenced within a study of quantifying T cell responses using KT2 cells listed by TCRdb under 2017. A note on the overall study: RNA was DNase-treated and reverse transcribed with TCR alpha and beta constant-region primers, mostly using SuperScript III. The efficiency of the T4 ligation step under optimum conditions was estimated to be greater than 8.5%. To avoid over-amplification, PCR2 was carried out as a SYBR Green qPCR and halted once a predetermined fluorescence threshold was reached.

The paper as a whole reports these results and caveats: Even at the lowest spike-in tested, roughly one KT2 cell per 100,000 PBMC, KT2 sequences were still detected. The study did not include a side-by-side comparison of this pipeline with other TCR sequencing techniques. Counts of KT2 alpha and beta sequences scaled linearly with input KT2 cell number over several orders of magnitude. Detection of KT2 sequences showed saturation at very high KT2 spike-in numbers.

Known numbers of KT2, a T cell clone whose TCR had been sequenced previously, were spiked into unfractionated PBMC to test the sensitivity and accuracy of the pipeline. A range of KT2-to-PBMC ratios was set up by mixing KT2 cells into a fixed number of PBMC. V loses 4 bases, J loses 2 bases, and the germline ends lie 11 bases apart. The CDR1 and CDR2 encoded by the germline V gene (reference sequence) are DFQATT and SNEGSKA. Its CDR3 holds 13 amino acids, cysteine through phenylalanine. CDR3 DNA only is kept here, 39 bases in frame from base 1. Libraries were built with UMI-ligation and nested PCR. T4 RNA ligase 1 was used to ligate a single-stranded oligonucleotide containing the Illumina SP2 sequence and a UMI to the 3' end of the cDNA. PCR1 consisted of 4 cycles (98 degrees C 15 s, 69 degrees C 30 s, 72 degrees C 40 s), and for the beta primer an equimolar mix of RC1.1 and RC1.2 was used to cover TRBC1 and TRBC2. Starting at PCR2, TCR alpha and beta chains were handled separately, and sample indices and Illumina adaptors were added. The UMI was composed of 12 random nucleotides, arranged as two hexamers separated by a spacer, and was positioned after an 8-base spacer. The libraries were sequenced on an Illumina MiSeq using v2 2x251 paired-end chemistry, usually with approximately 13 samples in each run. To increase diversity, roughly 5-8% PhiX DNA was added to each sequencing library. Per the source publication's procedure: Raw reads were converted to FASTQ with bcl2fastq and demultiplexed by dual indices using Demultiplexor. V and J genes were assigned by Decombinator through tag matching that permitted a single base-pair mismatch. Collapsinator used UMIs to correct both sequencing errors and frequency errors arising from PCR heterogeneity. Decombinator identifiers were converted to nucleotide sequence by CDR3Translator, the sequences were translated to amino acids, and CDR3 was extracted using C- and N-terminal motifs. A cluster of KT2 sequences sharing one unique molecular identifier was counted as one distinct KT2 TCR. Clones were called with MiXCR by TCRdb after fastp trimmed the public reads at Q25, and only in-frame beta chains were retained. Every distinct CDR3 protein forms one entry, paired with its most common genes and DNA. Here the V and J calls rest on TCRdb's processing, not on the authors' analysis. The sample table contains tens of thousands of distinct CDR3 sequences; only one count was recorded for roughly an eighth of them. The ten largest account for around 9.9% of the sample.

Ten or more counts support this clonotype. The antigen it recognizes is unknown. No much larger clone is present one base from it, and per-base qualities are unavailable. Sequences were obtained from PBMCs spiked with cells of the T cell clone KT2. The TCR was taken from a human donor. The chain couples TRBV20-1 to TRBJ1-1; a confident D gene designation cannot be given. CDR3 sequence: CSAKQGINTEAFF. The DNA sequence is TGCAGTGCTAAACAAGGAATCAACACTGAAGCTTTCTTT.